These 31 T cell receptor beta chains originate from one sample sequenced in a study of cytomegalovirus exposure and HLA in healthy donors. The protocol was immunoSEQ multiplex PCR, while the TCRdb copy is restricted to in-frame clones and leaves out a portion. Seen here are 110,000 or so clones, around 88% observed once, and the top ten hold 4.9%. The sample consisted of PBMCs. These receptors all come from a young man in good health and CMV-seronegative.

The genes are TRBV28 and TRBJ1-5, with 7 bases matching TRBD1. The V and J ends lost 6 bases and 1 base, in that order; junction bases with no gene match: 6. This CDR3 is built from 15 residues. Looked up from germline, CDR1 is MDHEN and CDR2 is SYDVKM. For the CDR3, the DNA is TGTGCCAGCAGAGACAGGGTAGGGAGCAATCAGCCCCAGCATTTT. Amino acids: CASRDRVGSNQPQHF.

The rearrangement uses TRBV9 and TRBJ2-7, with D maybe TRBD2 (5 bases). Trimming left V 1 base short and J 6 bases short, with 11 bases between. The CDR3 contains 13 residues. Germline assignment: CDR1 SGDLS and CDR2 YYNGEE. DNA of the CDR3: TGTGCCAGCAGCGTAACCCTCGAGGGCGAGCAGTACTTC. This translates into CASSVTLEGEQYF.

This chain joins TRBV7-7 and TRBJ2-3; weak D call: TRBD2 (5 bases). Trimming removed 1 base from V and 0 bases from J, with 8 bases in between. The CDR3 has 15 residues. Germline V gene lookup returns CDR1 SSHAT and CDR2 FNYEAQ (reference sequence). CDR3 protein: CASSLVDSSTDTQYF. CDR3 DNA sequence: TGTGCCAGCAGCTTAGTGGACTCGAGCACAGATACGCAGTATTTT.

This clone was seen a few times. Other DNA sequences in this sample translate to the same CDR3. The chain carries TRBV5-6 and TRBJ1-2; D is possibly TRBD1 (5 bases). Germline CDR1 SGHDT, CDR2 YYEEEE. The CDR3 is 14 amino acids. Trimming pared 0 bases from V and 3 bases from J, leaving 9 bases between. CDR3 sequence: CASSLAREDYGYTF. The CDR3 DNA follows: TGTGCCAGCAGCTTGGCCAGGGAAGACTATGGCTACACCTTC.

V gene TRBV5-1 combines with J gene TRBJ2-2; tentative D call: TRBD2 (5 bases). The CDR3 consists of 15 residues. V shed 0 bases and J shed 3 bases, with 9 bases lying between them. Germline assignment: CDR1 SGHRS and CDR2 YFSETQ. The CDR3, as DNA: TGCGCCAGCAGCTTGGCCATCGGGGACACCGGGGAGCTGTTTTTT. Protein sequence: CASSLAIGDTGELFF.

The V gene is TRBV15, the J gene TRBJ2-7; maybe TRBD2 (6 bases). The CDR3 sequence is 20 residues long. The germline V gene encodes CDR1 LNHNV and CDR2 YYDKDF (reference sequence). V was trimmed by 0 bases and J by 3 bases, leaving 27 bases between them. The CDR3 is CATSRDYSGGGTTLFYEQYF. CDR3 bases: TGTGCCACCAGCAGAGATTACAGCGGAGGAGGGACGACCCTTTTCTACGAGCAGTACTTC.

The CDR3: CASSKQRGYTEAFF. The CDR3 nucleotides read TGTGCCAGCAGCAAACAACGAGGGTACACTGAAGCTTTCTTT. The chain couples TRBV5-4 to TRBJ1-1; D gene ambiguous. Germline V gene sequence: CDR1 SGHNT, CDR2 YYREEE (reference sequence). V gave up 4 bases and J gave up 3 bases, with 13 bases separating them. This CDR3 contains 14 residues.

The chain uses TRBV5-1 and TRBJ2-7, with 7 bases fitting TRBD1. Germline V gene data show CDR1 as SGHRS and CDR2 as YFSETQ. The ends lost 0 bases at V and 1 base at J; junction bases unmatched: 7. CDR3 length: 16 amino acids. Here the CDR3 DNA reads TGCGCCAGCAGCTTGGACCCACAGGGGAATTCCTACGAGCAGTACTTC. Protein product: CASSLDPQGNSYEQYF.

The chain uses TRBV6-6 and TRBJ2-7, with D maybe TRBD1 (6 bases). Between the trimmed V and J ends, which lost 5 bases and 2 bases, there was a span of 10 bases. Looked up from germline, CDR1 is MNHNY and CDR2 is SVGAGI (reference sequence). The CDR3 is 13 residues long. CDR3 sequence reads: CASSGDKTYEQYF. The CDR3 coding sequence is TGTGCCAGCAGTGGGGACAAGACCTACGAGCAGTACTTC.

This chain uses TRBV6-5 with TRBJ1-5; 9 bases are shared with TRBD1. V shed 5 bases and J 6 bases; nucleotides not matched to a gene: 5. Germline assignment: CDR1 MNHEY and CDR2 SVGAGI. The length of the CDR3 is 14 residues. The CDR3 nucleotides read TGTGCCAGCAGTACGGGACAGGGTGCTCAGCCCCAGCATTTT. Its protein product is CASSTGQGAQPQHF.

The gene calls are TRBV7-8 and TRBJ1-4; no definite D call. CDR3 length: 16 residues. The V end was cut by 3 bases, the J end by 7 bases, with 18 bases between. The germline V gene has CDR1 SGHVS and CDR2 FQNEAQ. CDR3: CASSFSDLARGEKLFF. CDR3 DNA sequence: TGTGCCAGCAGCTTTTCTGACTTGGCGCGGGGTGAAAAACTGTTTTTT.

This clone was detected a few times. The gene calls are TRBV5-1 and TRBJ1-3; 7 positions match TRBD1. This CDR3 contains 14 residues. Looked up from germline, CDR1 is SGHRS and CDR2 is YFSETQ. Trimming removed 4 bases from V and 4 bases from J; junction bases left unmatched: 5. The CDR3 sequence: CASSPDRVGNTIYF. The CDR3 coding sequence is TGCGCCAGCAGCCCCGACAGGGTGGGAAACACCATATATTTT. Full variable domain (remainder filled in from reference TRBV5-1 and TRBJ1-3): KAGVTQTPRYLIKTRGQQVTLSCSPISGHRSVSWYQQTPGQGLQFLFEYFSETQRNKGNFPGRFSGRQFSNSRSEMNVSTLELGDSALYLCASSPDRVGNTIYFGEGSWLTVV.

This clone was seen a few times. The chain combines TRBV5-1 with TRBJ2-2; 9 bases agree with TRBD2. After removal of 1 base from V and 4 bases from J, the junction contained 5 bases not matched to a gene. This CDR3 spans 16 amino acids. The germline gives CDR1 SGHRS, CDR2 YFSETQ. DNA for the CDR3: TGCGCCAGCAGCTTGCGGCCGCGGGAGGGCACCGGGGAGCTGTTTTTT. Translating gives CASSLRPREGTGELFF.

V is TRBV9 and J is TRBJ1-4, with D possibly being TRBD1 (6 bases). The CDR3 loop spans 14 amino acids. Trimming took off 2 bases at V and 6 bases at J, with 11 bases between the two ends. Per germline, CDR1 SGDLS and CDR2 YYNGEE. The CDR3 nucleotides read TGTGCCAGCAGCGTGGACAGTCGGGATGAAAAACTGTTTTTT. It yields the protein CASSVDSRDEKLFF. The full variable domain, rest sourced from reference TRBV9 and TRBJ1-4, is DSGVTQTPKHLITATGQRVTLRCSPRSGDLSVYWYQQSLDQGLQFLIQYYNGEERAKGNILERFSAQQFPDLHSELNLSSLELGDSALYFCASSVDSRDEKLFFGSGTQLSVL.

The rearrangement uses TRBV19 and TRBJ2-7, with 8 bases aligning to TRBD1. Trimming at V came to 5 bases and at J to 4 bases, leaving 13 bases not matched to a gene. This CDR3 comprises 16 residues. Germline V gene lookup returns CDR1 LNHDA and CDR2 SQIVND (reference sequence). CDR3 nucleotides: TGTGCCAGTAGTTTAGGACAGGGCACGTTGTTGTACGAGCAGTACTTC. This codes for CASSLGQGTLLYEQYF.

The V gene is TRBV2, the J gene TRBJ2-7; 8 nucleotides line up with TRBD2. Germline CDR1 reads SNHLY; CDR2 reads FYNNEI. This CDR3 is built from 15 residues. Unmatched junction bases numbered 15, after V lost 8 bases and J lost 6 bases. For the CDR3, the DNA is TGTGCCAGCGGGAGGGCGGGAGGTGATGGCCGCGAGCAGTACTTC. The encoded protein is CASGRAGGDGREQYF.

For the CDR3, the DNA is TGTGCCGTTCCCCCAGGACAGGGTGCCACCGGGGAGCTGTTTTTT. Translating it yields CAVPPGQGATGELFF. The J gene is TRBJ2-2, the V gene TRBV2, with 8 bases fitting TRBD1. The CDR3 totals 15 residues. J lost 4 bases, V lost 11 bases, and 12 bases had no gene match. Per the germline V gene, CDR1 is SNHLY and CDR2 is FYNNEI.

V is TRBV10-3 and J is TRBJ2-1; D gene ambiguous. The CDR3 is 13 amino acids. Per germline, CDR1 ENHRY and CDR2 SYGVKD. V lost 10 bases to trimming and J lost 3 bases, with 13 bases between them. The CDR3 DNA reads TGTGCCACCAGGCCATCGAGCTACAATGAGCAGTTCTTC. Translating it yields CATRPSSYNEQFF.

The V gene is TRBV5-8, the J gene TRBJ2-3; tentatively, D is TRBD2 (5 bases). V was trimmed by 1 base and J by 8 bases, leaving 11 bases between them. Germline CDR1 reads SGHTS; CDR2 reads YDEGEE. There are 13 residues in the CDR3. CDR3 in DNA: TGTGCCAGCAGCTTGCGGGGTGGCGTTACGCAGTATTTT. It encodes CASSLRGGVTQYF.

The chain uses TRBV30 and TRBJ1-1, with unresolved D. Germline assignment: CDR1 GTSNPN and CDR2 SVGIG (reference sequence). This CDR3 spans 12 amino acids. The germline V and J ends were trimmed by 0 bases and 3 bases, with 5 bases remaining between them. The CDR3 is CAWSVRDTEAFF. The CDR3 region has the DNA TGTGCCTGGAGTGTGAGGGACACTGAAGCTTTCTTT.

The chain is built from TRBV6-4 and TRBJ2-1; 7 nucleotides align to TRBD1. This CDR3 is 14 amino acids long. Germline V lookup: CDR1 MRHNA, CDR2 SNTAGT. The ends lost 4 bases at V and 10 bases at J; junction bases unmatched: 10. CDR3 coding DNA: TGTGCCAGCAGTGCCACAGGACAGGTACACGAGCAGTTCTTC. This translates into CASSATGQVHEQFF.

In the case of this clone: Other DNA sequences in the sample encode the same CDR3. This chain uses TRBV6-5 with TRBJ1-1; possible D gene TRBD1, 5 bases. V was clipped by 6 bases and J by 4 bases, with 9 bases between them. This CDR3 comprises 12 residues. The germline CDR1 and CDR2 sequences are MNHEY and SVGAGI. DNA of the CDR3: TGTGCCAGCAGCCGGGGGACCACTGAAGCTTTCTTT. Translation: CASSRGTTEAFF.

This chain connects TRBV29-1 to TRBJ1-1; tentatively, D is TRBD1 (6 bases). V was shortened by 6 bases and J by 8 bases, with 13 bases between the two germline ends. Germline V gene sequence: CDR1 SQVTM, CDR2 ANQGSEA. The CDR3 is made up of 11 amino acids. The CDR3 region is CSVGNTGEAFF. DNA of the CDR3: TGCAGCGTAGGTAATACAGGGGAAGCTTTCTTT.

On this clone itself: Other nucleotide sequences from this sample produce the same CDR3. The V and J genes are TRBV5-1 and TRBJ2-5; 9 bases fit TRBD1. This CDR3 spans 14 amino acids. The germline CDR1 and CDR2 sequences are SGHRS and YFSETQ. V shed 3 bases and J 1 base; nucleotides not matched to a gene: 1. CDR3 amino acids: CASSSGQGQETQYF. CDR3 DNA: TGCGCCAGCAGCTCGGGACAGGGCCAAGAGACCCAGTACTTC.

J is TRBJ2-7 and V is TRBV7-9; TRBD2 agrees at 10 bases. Germline V lookup: CDR1 SEHNR, CDR2 FQNEAQ (reference sequence). The CDR3 sequence is 16 residues long. The J segment lost 0 bases and the V segment lost 5 bases, leaving 7 bases of the junction unmatched. CDR3: CASSLRTSGFSYEQYF. The CDR3 DNA sequence: TGTGCCAGCAGCCTCCGGACTAGCGGCTTCTCCTACGAGCAGTACTTC.

CDR3 protein: CASSFDSSIYGYTF. The CDR3 nucleotides read TGTGCCAGCAGCTTTGACAGTAGTATTTATGGCTACACCTTC. This sequence joins TRBV7-8 and TRBJ1-2; the D gene is possibly TRBD1 (5 bases). The CDR3 spans 14 residues. The V end lost 3 bases, the J end lost 5 bases, and 13 bases lay between the germline ends. CDR1 SGHVS and CDR2 FQNEAQ come from the germline V gene.

The rearrangement links TRBV6-5 to TRBJ2-7, with 9 bases fitting TRBD2. After removal of 5 bases from V and 7 bases from J, the junction contained 3 bases not matched to a gene. The germline V gene has CDR1 MNHEY and CDR2 SVGAGI. This CDR3 is 12 amino acids long. CDR3 nucleotide sequence: TGTGCCAGCAGTCCTAGCGGGATTGAGCAGTACTTC. It codes for CASSPSGIEQYF.

The chain has TRBV30 and TRBJ1-4; TRBD1 matches at 7 bases. CDR3 length equals 15 residues. Germline CDR1 reads GTSNPN; CDR2 reads SVGIG (reference sequence). V was clipped by 1 base and J by 5 bases; unmatched bases: 7. CDR3 in DNA: TGTGCCTGGAGTGCCCCGACAGGGACCAATGAAAAACTGTTTTTT. Translating gives CAWSAPTGTNEKLFF.

The chain has TRBV7-2 and TRBJ2-7; TRBD1 aligns across 8 bases. The V gene end was trimmed by 4 bases and the J gene end by 1 base; junction bases not matched to a gene: 6. The CDR3 has 15 amino acids. The germline V gene encodes CDR1 SGHTA and CDR2 FQGNSA. DNA for the CDR3: TGTGCCAGCAGCTCCCGGACAGGGAATTCCTACGAGCAGTACTTC. Protein: CASSSRTGNSYEQYF.

The chain joins TRBV11-3 to TRBJ2-7; perhaps TRBD1 as D (6 bases). Trimming left V 3 bases short and J 5 bases short, with 14 bases between. CDR3 length equals 14 residues. The germline gives CDR1 SGHNT, CDR2 YENEEA. CDR3 region: CASSLGGGKDEQYF. The DNA for the CDR3 is TGTGCCAGCAGCTTGGGTGGGGGCAAGGACGAGCAGTACTTC.

Turning to this clone: The same CDR3 can be traced to other DNA sequences in this sample. The chain is built from TRBV7-8 and TRBJ1-1; D call uncertain. The V gene's germline CDR1 is SGHVS and CDR2 FQNEAQ. The CDR3 runs 14 residues. Trimming took 2 bases from V and 1 from J, leaving 8 bases between them. The CDR3 sequence is CASSLTAGNTEAFF. CDR3 nucleotides: TGTGCCAGCAGCTTAACTGCCGGGAACACTGAAGCTTTCTTT.